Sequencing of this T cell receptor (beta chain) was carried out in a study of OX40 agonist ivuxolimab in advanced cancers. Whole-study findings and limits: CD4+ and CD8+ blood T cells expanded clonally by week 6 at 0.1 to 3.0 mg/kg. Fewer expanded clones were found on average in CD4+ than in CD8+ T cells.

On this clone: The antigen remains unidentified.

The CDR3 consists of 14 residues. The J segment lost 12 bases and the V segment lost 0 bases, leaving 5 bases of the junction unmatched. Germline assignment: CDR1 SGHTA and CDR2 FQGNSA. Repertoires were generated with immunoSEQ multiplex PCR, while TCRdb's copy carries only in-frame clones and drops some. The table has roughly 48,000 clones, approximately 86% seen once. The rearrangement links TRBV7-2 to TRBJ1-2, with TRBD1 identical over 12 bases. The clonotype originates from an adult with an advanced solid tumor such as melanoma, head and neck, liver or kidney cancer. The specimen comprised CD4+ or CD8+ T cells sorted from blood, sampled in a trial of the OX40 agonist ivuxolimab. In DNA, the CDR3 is TGTGCCAGCAGCTTAGCGGGACAGGGGGCGGCCAACACCTTC. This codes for CASSLAGQGAANTF.